This T cell receptor beta chain derives from a study of shared T cell receptors in the human thymus. Germline values: CDR1 SGHAT, CDR2 FQNNGV. With 6 bases removed from V and 3 bases from J, the gap between germline ends came to 15 bases. The CDR3 has 14 amino acids. This clone was seen just once. Some clones are missing from TCRdb's copy, which holds only in-frame ones; the method was immunoSEQ multiplex PCR. Of about 540,000 clones listed, about four fifths were seen once; the top ten hold around 0.013%. The data also belong to a second study, concerning human thymus T cells. That source reports: Those donating were healthy Finnish infants in corrective surgery for congenital heart defects. During corrective heart surgery, resections were taken, and the thymus tissue came from them. Repertoires sampled from thymus and blood appeared biased in V and J gene usage. In unrelated individuals, thymic repertoires overlapped highly, according to related research.

This sequence originates from a boy in the first two years of life with a congenital heart defect. Sequenced: thymocytes. This chain connects TRBV11-2 to TRBJ2-7, with a tentative D call TRBD1 (5 bases). Written as DNA, the CDR3 is TGTGCCAGCAGGTTAAGGGGTTCTGGCTACGAGCAGTACTTC. Translation: CASRLRGSGYEQYF.